One sample yielded the 31 T cell receptor beta chains listed below, sequenced in a study of patients and donors after allogeneic stem cell transplantation. TCRdb ran MiXCR on the RT-PCR reads and lists one entry per CDR3 protein. The table shows about 960,000 distinct CDR3 sequences, with about a sixth occurring only once. The sequencing sample was made of blood, either unsorted or a sorted T cell fraction (not recorded which). These receptors all stem from a human donor who was either an allogeneic HSCT recipient or a stem cell or donor lymphocyte infusion donor (not recorded which). It is not recorded whose cells these are; they may come from a transplant donor.

This chain uses TRBV20-1 with TRBJ2-7; D ambiguous. The length of the CDR3 is 11 residues. V lost 0 bases and J 4 bases, leaving 4 bases between the germline ends. Germline CDR1 and CDR2: DFQATT and SNEGSKA (reference sequence). Here the CDR3 DNA reads TGCAGTGCTAGAGAGAAGTACGAGCAGTACTTC. This codes for CSAREKYEQYF.

This clonotype showed up just a few times. The chain has TRBV19 and TRBJ1-2, with 9 bases that match TRBD1. The CDR3 length is 15 residues. The V segment lost 11 bases and the J segment 6 bases; nucleotides outside the gene matches: 16. In germline, CDR1 is LNHDA, CDR2 SQIVND (reference sequence). The CDR3 sequence is CAAFKQGAPGDGYTF. In DNA, the CDR3 is TGTGCCGCCTTCAAACAGGGGGCGCCAGGGGATGGCTACACCTTC.

This clonotype showed up many times. This chain uses TRBV4-2 with TRBJ2-1; D gene uncertain. This CDR3 region has 13 residues. CDR1 and CDR2 (germline): LGHNA, YNFKEQ. With 2 bases removed from V and 7 bases from J, the gap between germline ends came to 9 bases. In DNA form, the CDR3 reads TGTGCCAGCAGCCAACCCCGGGTGAATGAGCAGTTCTTC. Its protein product is CASSQPRVNEQFF.

J is TRBJ1-2 and V is TRBV20-1, with 8 bases aligning to TRBD1. The CDR3 covers 14 residues. Germline CDR1 is DFQATT and CDR2 is SNEGSKA (reference sequence). Losses at the gene ends were 3 bases for V and 4 bases for J; bases not matched to a gene: 7. Written as DNA, the CDR3 is TGCAGTGCTAGTGGGACAGGCCCGATCTATGGCTACACCTTC. Amino acids: CSASGTGPIYGYTF.

The chain couples TRBV5-6 to TRBJ2-2; 11 nucleotides align to TRBD2. Unmatched junction bases numbered 3, after V lost 0 bases and J lost 2 bases. This CDR3 spans 17 amino acids. Germline loops: CDR1 SGHDT, CDR2 YYEEEE. CDR3 sequence: CASSLAGLAANTGELFF. CDR3 coding DNA: TGTGCCAGCAGCTTGGCGGGACTAGCGGCCAACACCGGGGAGCTGTTTTTT. Full variable domain (remainder filled in from reference TRBV5-6 and TRBJ2-2): DAGVTQSPTHLIKTRGQQVTLRCSPKSGHDTVSWYQQALGQGPQFIFQYYEEEERQRGNFPDRFSGHQFPNYSSELNVNALLLGDSALYLCASSLAGLAANTGELFFGEGSRLTVL.

V usage is TRBV7-8 and J usage is TRBJ2-3; 12 nucleotides agree with TRBD1. Germline V lookup: CDR1 SGHVS, CDR2 FQNEAQ. This CDR3 is built from 16 residues. With 5 bases clipped from V and 3 bases from J, the junction kept 6 bases outside the gene matches. The CDR3 nucleotides are TGTGCCAGCAGCGGCCGGGACAGGGGGCTGACAGATACGCAGTATTTT. As protein: CASSGRDRGLTDTQYF.

This clonotype was counted a few times. This chain joins TRBV7-8 and TRBJ2-3; D is unclear. This CDR3 has 11 residues. Germline CDR1 is SGHVS and CDR2 is FQNEAQ. The V end lost 5 bases, the J end lost 6 bases, and 6 bases lay between the germline ends. The CDR3: CASSTEDTQYF. CDR3 coding DNA: TGTGCCAGCAGCACGGAGGATACGCAGTATTTT.

The chain has TRBV30 and TRBJ2-1, with 8 bases lining up with TRBD1. The V segment lost 4 bases and the J segment 3 bases; nucleotides outside the gene matches: 5. CDR1 and CDR2 from the germline V gene are GTSNPN and SVGIG (reference sequence). The CDR3 totals 14 residues. The CDR3 bases are TGTGCCTGGAACCGGGACAGGCTCTACAATGAGCAGTTCTTC. Translation: CAWNRDRLYNEQFF.

This clonotype was counted a few times. The chain carries TRBV15 and TRBJ1-5, with D possibly being TRBD1 (5 bases). Germline values: CDR1 LNHNV, CDR2 YYDKDF (reference sequence). This CDR3 has 14 amino acids. With 4 bases removed from V and 2 bases from J, the gap between germline ends came to 9 bases. CDR3: CATSNGDGNQPQHF. Here the CDR3 DNA reads TGTGCCACCAGCAACGGGGACGGCAATCAGCCCCAGCATTTT.

This clonotype was counted a few times. This sequence joins TRBV24-1 and TRBJ2-1; TRBD2 aligns across 7 bases. The ends lost 5 bases at V and 5 bases at J; junction bases unmatched: 11. Germline lookup yields CDR1 KGHDR and CDR2 SFDVKD. The CDR3 extends over 16 amino acids. CDR3 sequence: CATSVSGGGADNEQFF. DNA of the CDR3: TGTGCCACCAGTGTTTCGGGCGGGGGAGCGGACAATGAGCAGTTCTTC.

Only a few counts were recorded for this clonotype. The chain joins TRBV12-3 or TRBV12-4 to TRBJ2-7, with 7 bases matching TRBD1. V lost 5 bases, J lost 10 bases, and 11 bases stayed unmatched. CDR3 length: 13 residues. CDR3 in DNA: TGTGCCAGCAGTGCGAACTTACAGGGGTATCAGTACTTC. Translation: CASSANLQGYQYF.

The sample holds many counts of this clonotype. One end of the junction does not line up with germline, which may come from a read error. The chain carries TRBV12-3 or TRBV12-4 and TRBJ1-1; the D gene is possibly TRBD1 (5 bases). The CDR3 runs 13 residues. As DNA, the CDR3 is TGTGCCAGCAGCTTAGGGACGAACACTGAAGCTTTCTTT. This codes for CASSLGTNTEAFF.

V is TRBV7-2 and J is TRBJ1-4; D is uncertain. Germline V lookup: CDR1 SGHTA, CDR2 FQGNSA. The CDR3 spans 13 residues. V shed 8 bases and J shed 7 bases, with 14 bases lying between them. CDR3 in DNA: TGTGCCAGCTGCACGGCCGAAGGTGAAAAACTGTTTTTT. It encodes CASCTAEGEKLFF. Supplemented by reference TRBV7-2 and TRBJ1-4, the full variable domain reads GAGVSQSPSNKVTEKGKDVELRCDPISGHTALYWYRQSLGQGLEFLIYFQGNSAPDKSGLPSDRFSAERTGGSVSTLTIQRTQQEDSAVYLCASCTAEGEKLFFGSGTQLSVL.

This rearrangement joins TRBV6-5 to TRBJ2-2; D is possibly TRBD2 (6 bases). The V end lost 0 bases, the J end lost 8 bases, and 28 bases lay between the germline ends. The CDR3 covers 20 residues. Germline V lookup: CDR1 MNHEY, CDR2 SVGAGI. In nucleotides, the CDR3 is TGTGCCAGCAGTTACTCCGGGGGAAGGACGGGGAGAGCGAGACCGGGGGAGCTGTTTTTT. Amino acid sequence: CASSYSGGRTGRARPGELFF.

The chain joins TRBV4-3 to TRBJ2-3, with 16 bases fitting TRBD2. The CDR3 is 18 residues long. Germline assignment: CDR1 LGHNA and CDR2 YSLEER. V lost 2 bases, J lost 4 bases, and 6 bases stayed unmatched. The CDR3 nucleotides are TGCGCCAGCAGCCAATTAGGGACTAGCGGGGGGGCCGCAGATACGCAGTATTTT. Amino acid sequence: CASSQLGTSGGAADTQYF.

This rearrangement joins TRBV30 to TRBJ1-5; 12 nucleotides match TRBD1. This CDR3 is 14 amino acids long. Germline values: CDR1 GTSNPN, CDR2 SVGIG (reference sequence). Unmatched junction bases numbered 0, after V lost 0 bases and J lost 6 bases. The DNA for the CDR3 is TGTGCCTGGAGTGTGGGACAGGGGGCTCAGCCCCAGCATTTT. Protein product: CAWSVGQGAQPQHF.

Only a few counts were recorded for this clonotype. This chain connects TRBV10-3 to TRBJ2-3; 8 nucleotides match TRBD2. The CDR3 runs to 16 residues. Germline values: CDR1 ENHRY, CDR2 SYGVKD. Trimming took 4 bases from V and 0 from J; bases not matched to a gene: 6. CDR3 bases: TGTGCCATCAGTGCGGCGGGAGGACCTAGCACAGATACGCAGTATTTT. Amino acid sequence: CAISAAGGPSTDTQYF.

This clonotype was found many times. The V and J genes are TRBV20-1 and TRBJ1-5; D may be TRBD1 (5 bases). Germline V lookup: CDR1 DFQATT, CDR2 SNEGSKA (reference sequence). The ends were cut back, 3 bases at V and 2 bases at J, with 14 bases in the middle. This CDR3 contains 15 residues. The CDR3 loop is CSARGGRGGNQPQHF. The DNA of the CDR3 is TGCAGTGCTAGGGGGGGGAGGGGCGGCAATCAGCCCCAGCATTTT.

This clonotype was counted only a few times. This rearrangement joins TRBV2 to TRBJ1-4, with a possible D match to TRBD1 (5 bases). The ends were cut back, 4 bases at V and 8 bases at J, with 11 bases in the middle. The CDR3 is 13 residues long. Germline V gene lookup returns CDR1 SNHLY and CDR2 FYNNEI. Here the CDR3 reads CASSVPAGEKLFF. CDR3 nucleotides: TGTGCCAGCAGTGTTCCGGCAGGGGAAAAACTGTTTTTT. Variable domain in full (rest from reference TRBV2 and TRBJ1-4): EPEVTQTPSHQVTQMGQEVILRCVPISNHLYFYWYRQILGQKVEFLVSFYNNEISEKSEIFDDQFSVERPDGSNFTLKIRSTKLEDSAMYFCASSVPAGEKLFFGSGTQLSVL.

J is TRBJ2-7 and V is TRBV29-1, with D unclear. The CDR3 consists of 14 residues. Germline loops: CDR1 SQVTM, CDR2 ANQGSEA. The ends were cut back, 5 bases at V and 0 bases at J, with 14 bases in the middle. The chain's CDR3 is CSVSLRTNSYEQYF. CDR3 DNA: TGCAGCGTTTCGTTGCGGACCAACTCCTACGAGCAGTACTTC.

This clonotype was detected a few times. V gene TRBV24-1 combines with J gene TRBJ2-7; D is perhaps TRBD1 (5 bases). Between the trimmed V and J ends, which lost 10 bases and 4 bases, there was a span of 13 bases. The CDR3 is 12 amino acids. The germline gives CDR1 KGHDR, CDR2 SFDVKD. Written as DNA, the CDR3 is TGTGCCACAAGGGGTCTACCTTACGAGCAGTACTTC. This codes for CATRGLPYEQYF.

This sequence joins TRBV20-1 and TRBJ2-2; the D gene is possibly TRBD1 (6 bases). Germline lookup yields CDR1 DFQATT and CDR2 SNEGSKA (reference sequence). The CDR3 is 14 residues long. The CDR3 nucleotides read TGCAAATCGGACAGAAGAATGAACACCGGGGAGCTGTTTTTT. Translating it yields CKSDRRMNTGELFF.

The chain carries TRBV29-1 and TRBJ1-3; D is perhaps TRBD1 (5 bases). Looked up from germline, CDR1 is SQVTM and CDR2 is ANQGSEA. CDR3 length: 13 residues. Trimming stripped 7 bases from V and 4 bases from J, with 14 bases between. The CDR3 coding sequence is TGCAGCGCCTTGGGGCTGTGGGGAAACACCATATATTTT. Encoded protein: CSALGLWGNTIYF.

The genes are TRBV27 and TRBJ2-7, with 8 bases identical to TRBD2. This CDR3 region has 15 residues. Germline values: CDR1 MNHEY, CDR2 SMNVEV (reference sequence). With 2 bases clipped from V and 3 bases from J, the junction kept 6 bases outside the gene matches. CDR3 sequence reads: CASSLSAGGDYEQYF. The CDR3 DNA sequence: TGTGCCAGCAGTTTAAGTGCGGGAGGAGACTACGAGCAGTACTTC.

The chain employs TRBV27 and TRBJ2-7; the D gene is possibly TRBD1 (6 bases). Germline-derived CDR1 and CDR2 are MNHEY and SMNVEV (reference sequence). The CDR3 spans 16 residues. V was trimmed by 6 bases and J by 0 bases, leaving 18 bases between them. The CDR3 bases are TGTGCCAGCAGGAAGGGGGTCGAGGTGAGCTCCTACGAGCAGTACTTC. It translates to CASRKGVEVSSYEQYF.

This clonotype was found a few times. The chain uses TRBV5-1 and TRBJ2-7; 10 nucleotides align to TRBD1. With V trimmed by 3 bases and J by 1 base, 16 bases remained unmatched. Germline CDR1 reads SGHRS; CDR2 reads YFSETQ. The CDR3 is made up of 19 amino acids. DNA for the CDR3: TGCGCCAGCAGCTCGCTCGGGACAGGGGAGATTGCACCTTCCTACGAGCAGTACTTC. It yields the protein CASSSLGTGEIAPSYEQYF. Full variable domain (missing parts from reference TRBV5-1 and TRBJ2-7): KAGVTQTPRYLIKTRGQQVTLSCSPISGHRSVSWYQQTPGQGLQFLFEYFSETQRNKGNFPGRFSGRQFSNSRSEMNVSTLELGDSALYLCASSSLGTGEIAPSYEQYFGPGTRLTVT.

The sample holds a few counts of this clonotype. The gene calls are TRBV12-3 or TRBV12-4 and TRBJ1-5; weak D call: TRBD1 (5 bases). V shed 2 bases and J shed 4 bases, with 12 bases lying between them. This CDR3 has 15 residues. CDR3 in DNA: TGTGCCAGCAGTTTACACGGAGGGGCAAATCAGCCCCAGCATTTT. As protein: CASSLHGGANQPQHF.

The chain is built from TRBV7-6 and TRBJ2-1, with 8 nucleotides matching TRBD1. V lost 6 bases and J lost 7; bases outside the gene matches: 11. Looked up from germline, CDR1 is SGHVS and CDR2 is FNYEAQ. The CDR3 runs to 15 residues. The CDR3 coding sequence is TGTGCCAGCAGTTCCACAGGGGGAATCGGGAATGAGCAGTTCTTC. Residues: CASSSTGGIGNEQFF.

The chain carries TRBV12-3 or TRBV12-4 and TRBJ1-1; D might be TRBD1 (5 bases). The CDR3 has 15 residues. Deletions cut 5 bases from V and 0 bases from J, with 13 bases between. The CDR3 coding sequence is TGTGCCAGCAGTCGATCGGGACGACTGAACACTGAAGCTTTCTTT. This translates into CASSRSGRLNTEAFF.

This clonotype appeared a few times. V and J are TRBV12-3 or TRBV12-4 and TRBJ2-3; 7 nucleotides line up with TRBD2. The CDR3 is made up of 17 amino acids. Germline trimming cut 1 base from V and 8 bases from J; bases unmatched to any gene: 15. CDR3 bases: TGTGCCAGCAGTTTAGGTAGACTAGCCCTACGATGGGGTACGCAGTATTTT. It yields the protein CASSLGRLALRWGTQYF.

The chain links TRBV7-9 to TRBJ2-1; no reliable D call. The germline V and J ends were trimmed by 3 bases and 0 bases, with 12 bases remaining between them. In germline, CDR1 is SEHNR, CDR2 FQNEAQ (reference sequence). CDR3 length: 16 amino acids. CDR3 sequence (DNA): TGTGCCAGCAGCTTTTTTGAGCTAGTCTCCTACAATGAGCAGTTCTTC. It codes for CASSFFELVSYNEQFF.